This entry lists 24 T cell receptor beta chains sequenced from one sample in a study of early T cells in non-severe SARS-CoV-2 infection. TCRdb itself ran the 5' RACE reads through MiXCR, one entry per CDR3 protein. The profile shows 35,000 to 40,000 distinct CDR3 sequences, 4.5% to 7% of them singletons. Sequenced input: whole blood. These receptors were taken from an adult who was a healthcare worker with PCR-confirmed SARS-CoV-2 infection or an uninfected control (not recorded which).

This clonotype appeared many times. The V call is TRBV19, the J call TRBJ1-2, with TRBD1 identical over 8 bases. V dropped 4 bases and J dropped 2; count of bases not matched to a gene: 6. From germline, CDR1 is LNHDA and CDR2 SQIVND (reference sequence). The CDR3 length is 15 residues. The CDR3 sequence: CASSNQGQGNYGYTF. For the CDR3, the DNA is TGTGCCAGTAGTAACCAAGGACAGGGCAACTATGGCTACACCTTC.

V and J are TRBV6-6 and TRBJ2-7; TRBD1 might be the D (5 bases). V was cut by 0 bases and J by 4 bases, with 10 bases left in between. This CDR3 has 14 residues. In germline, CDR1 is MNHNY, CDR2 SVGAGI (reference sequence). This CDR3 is CASSYSGREYEQYF. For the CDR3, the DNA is TGTGCCAGCAGTTACTCGGGCAGGGAATACGAGCAGTACTTC.

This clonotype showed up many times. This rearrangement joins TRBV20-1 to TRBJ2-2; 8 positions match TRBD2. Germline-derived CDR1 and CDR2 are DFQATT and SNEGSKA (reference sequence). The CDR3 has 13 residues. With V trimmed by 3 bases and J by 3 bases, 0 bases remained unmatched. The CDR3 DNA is TGCAGTGCTAGCGGGAGGGACACCGGGGAGCTGTTTTTT. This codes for CSASGRDTGELFF.

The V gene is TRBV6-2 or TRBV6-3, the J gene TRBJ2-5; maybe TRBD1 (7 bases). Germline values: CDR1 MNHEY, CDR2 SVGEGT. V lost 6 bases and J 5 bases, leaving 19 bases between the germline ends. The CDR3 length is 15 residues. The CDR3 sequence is CASSPAGTERETQYF. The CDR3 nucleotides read TGTGCCAGCAGCCCCGCGGGGACAGAGAGGGAGACCCAGTACTTC.

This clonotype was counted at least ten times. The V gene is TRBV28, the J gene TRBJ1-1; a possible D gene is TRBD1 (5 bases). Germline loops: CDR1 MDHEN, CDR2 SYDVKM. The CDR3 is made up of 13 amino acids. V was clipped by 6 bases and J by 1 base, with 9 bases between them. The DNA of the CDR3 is TGTGCCAGCAGGGAGGGGTGGAACACTGAAGCTTTCTTT. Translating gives CASREGWNTEAFF.

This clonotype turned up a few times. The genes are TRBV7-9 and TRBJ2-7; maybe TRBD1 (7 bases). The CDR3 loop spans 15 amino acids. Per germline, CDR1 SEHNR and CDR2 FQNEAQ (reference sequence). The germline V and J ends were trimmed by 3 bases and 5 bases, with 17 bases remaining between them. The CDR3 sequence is CASSFRGKGEDEQYF. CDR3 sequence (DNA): TGTGCCAGCAGCTTCAGGGGGAAGGGGGAGGACGAGCAGTACTTC.

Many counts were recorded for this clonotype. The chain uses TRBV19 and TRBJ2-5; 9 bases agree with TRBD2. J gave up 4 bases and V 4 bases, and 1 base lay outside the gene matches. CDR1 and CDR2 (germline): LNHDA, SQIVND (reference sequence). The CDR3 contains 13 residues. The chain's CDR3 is CASSTSGIETQYF. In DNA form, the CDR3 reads TGTGCCAGTAGTACTAGCGGGATAGAGACCCAGTACTTC.

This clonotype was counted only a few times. CDR3 nucleotide sequence: TGCGCCAGCAGTGAGGCGCGCTCCTACAATGAGCAGTTCTTC. Its protein is CASSEARSYNEQFF. V and J are TRBV5-1 and TRBJ2-1; D is undetermined. The V gene lost 5 bases and the J gene lost 0 bases, with 9 bases spanning the gap. CDR1 SGHRS and CDR2 YFSETQ come from the germline V gene. The CDR3 is 14 residues long.

In DNA form, the CDR3 reads TGTGCCAGCAGTAATCCAGGGGTTGGTGAGCAGTTCTTC. Its translation is CASSNPGVGEQFF. The V and J genes are TRBV6-6 and TRBJ2-1; TRBD1 is a possible D gene (6 bases). The germline V gene has CDR1 MNHNY and CDR2 SVGAGI (reference sequence). The CDR3 consists of 13 residues. V lost 5 bases, J lost 9 bases, and 14 bases lay in between.

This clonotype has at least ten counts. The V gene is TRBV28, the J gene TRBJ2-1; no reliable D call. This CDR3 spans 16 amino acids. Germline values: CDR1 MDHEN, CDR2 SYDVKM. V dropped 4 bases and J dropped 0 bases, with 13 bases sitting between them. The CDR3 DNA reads TGTGCCAGCAGTTCCCCCGACGGCTACTCCTACAATGAGCAGTTCTTC. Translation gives CASSSPDGYSYNEQFF. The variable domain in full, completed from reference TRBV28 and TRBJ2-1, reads DVKVTQSSRYLVKRTGEKVFLECVQDMDHENMFWYRQDPGLGLRLIYFSYDVKMKEKGDIPEGYSVSREKKERFSLILESASTNQTSMYLCASSSPDGYSYNEQFFGPGTRLTVL.

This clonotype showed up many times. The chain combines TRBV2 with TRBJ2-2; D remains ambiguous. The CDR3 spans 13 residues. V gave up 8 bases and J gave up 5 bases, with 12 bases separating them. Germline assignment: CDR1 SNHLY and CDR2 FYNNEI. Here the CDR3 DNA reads TGTGCCAGCCGGCTCGGGTCAACCGGGGAGCTGTTTTTT. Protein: CASRLGSTGELFF.

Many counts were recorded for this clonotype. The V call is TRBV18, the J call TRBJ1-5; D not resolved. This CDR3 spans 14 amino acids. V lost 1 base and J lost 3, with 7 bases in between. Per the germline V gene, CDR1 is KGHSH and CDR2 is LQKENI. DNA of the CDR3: TGTGCCAGCTCACCACAAGGCTTCAATCAGCCCCAGCATTTT. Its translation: CASSPQGFNQPQHF. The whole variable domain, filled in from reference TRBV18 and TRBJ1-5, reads NAGVMQNPRHLVRRRGQEARLRCSPMKGHSHVYWYRQLPEEGLKFMVYLQKENIIDESGMPKERFSAEFPKEGPSILRIQQVVRGDSAAYFCASSPQGFNQPQHFGDGTRLSIL.

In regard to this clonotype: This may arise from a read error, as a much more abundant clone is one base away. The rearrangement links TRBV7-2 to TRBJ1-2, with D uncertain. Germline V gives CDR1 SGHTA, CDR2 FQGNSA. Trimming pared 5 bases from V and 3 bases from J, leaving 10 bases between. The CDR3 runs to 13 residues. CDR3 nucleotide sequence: TGTGCCAGCAGCGACCACTCAGACTATGGCTACACCTTC. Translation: CASSDHSDYGYTF.

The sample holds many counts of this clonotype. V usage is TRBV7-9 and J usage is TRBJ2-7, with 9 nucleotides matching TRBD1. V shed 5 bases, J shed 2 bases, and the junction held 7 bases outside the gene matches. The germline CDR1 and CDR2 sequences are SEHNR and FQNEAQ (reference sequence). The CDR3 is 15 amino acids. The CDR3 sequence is CASSPDRGLPYEQYF. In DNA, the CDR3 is TGTGCCAGCAGCCCGGACAGGGGCCTTCCCTACGAGCAGTACTTC.

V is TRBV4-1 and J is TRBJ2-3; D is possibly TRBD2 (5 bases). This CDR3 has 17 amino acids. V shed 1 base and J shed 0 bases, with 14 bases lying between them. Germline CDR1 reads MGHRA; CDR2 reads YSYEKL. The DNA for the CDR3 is TGCGCCAGCAGCCAAGGCTTAGCGACCGTTAGCACAGATACGCAGTATTTT. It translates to CASSQGLATVSTDTQYF.

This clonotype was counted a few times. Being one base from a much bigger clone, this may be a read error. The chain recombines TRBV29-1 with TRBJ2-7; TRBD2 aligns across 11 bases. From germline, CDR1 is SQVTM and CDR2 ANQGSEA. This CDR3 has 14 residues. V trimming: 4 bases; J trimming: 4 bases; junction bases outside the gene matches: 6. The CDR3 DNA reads TGCAGCGTTGCCTTAGCGGGAGGGTCGTACGAGCAGTACTTC. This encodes CSVALAGGSYEQYF.

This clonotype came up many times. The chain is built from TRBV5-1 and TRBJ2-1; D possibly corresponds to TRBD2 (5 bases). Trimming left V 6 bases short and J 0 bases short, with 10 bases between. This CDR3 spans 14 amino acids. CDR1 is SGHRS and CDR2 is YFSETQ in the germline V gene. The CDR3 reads CASKEASSYNEQFF. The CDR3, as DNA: TGCGCCAGCAAGGAGGCGAGCTCCTACAATGAGCAGTTCTTC.

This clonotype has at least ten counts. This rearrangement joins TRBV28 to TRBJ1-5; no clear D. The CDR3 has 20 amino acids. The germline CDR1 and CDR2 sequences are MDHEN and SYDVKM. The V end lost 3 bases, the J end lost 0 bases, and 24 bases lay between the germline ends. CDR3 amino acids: CASSFPRAVSIPTSNQPQHF. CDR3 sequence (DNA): TGTGCCAGCAGTTTTCCCCGGGCCGTGTCAATACCAACTAGCAATCAGCCCCAGCATTTT.

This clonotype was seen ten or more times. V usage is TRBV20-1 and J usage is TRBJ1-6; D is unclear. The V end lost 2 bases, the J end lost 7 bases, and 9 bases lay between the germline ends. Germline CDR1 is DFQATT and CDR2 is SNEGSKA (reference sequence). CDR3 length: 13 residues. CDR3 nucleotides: TGCAGTGCTAGAAGAGGGCCGAATTCACCCCTCCACTTT. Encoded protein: CSARRGPNSPLHF.

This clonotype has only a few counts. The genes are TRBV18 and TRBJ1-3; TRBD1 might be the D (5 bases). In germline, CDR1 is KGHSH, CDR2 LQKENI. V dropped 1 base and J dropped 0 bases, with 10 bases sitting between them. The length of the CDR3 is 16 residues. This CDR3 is CASSPLGLPSGNTIYF. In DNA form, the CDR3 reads TGTGCCAGCTCACCACTGGGGCTACCCTCTGGAAACACCATATATTTT.

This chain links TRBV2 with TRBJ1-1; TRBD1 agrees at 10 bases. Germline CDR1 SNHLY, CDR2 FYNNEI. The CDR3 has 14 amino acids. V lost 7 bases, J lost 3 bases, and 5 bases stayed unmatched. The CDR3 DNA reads TGTGCCAGCAAGCGGACAGGGGGAGACACTGAAGCTTTCTTT. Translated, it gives CASKRTGGDTEAFF.

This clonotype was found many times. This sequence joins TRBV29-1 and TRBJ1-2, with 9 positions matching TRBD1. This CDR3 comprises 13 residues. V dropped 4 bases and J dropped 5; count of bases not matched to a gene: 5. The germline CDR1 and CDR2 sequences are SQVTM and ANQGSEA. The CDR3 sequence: CSVVRTGDYGYTF. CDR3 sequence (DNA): TGCAGCGTTGTACGGACAGGGGATTATGGCTACACCTTC.

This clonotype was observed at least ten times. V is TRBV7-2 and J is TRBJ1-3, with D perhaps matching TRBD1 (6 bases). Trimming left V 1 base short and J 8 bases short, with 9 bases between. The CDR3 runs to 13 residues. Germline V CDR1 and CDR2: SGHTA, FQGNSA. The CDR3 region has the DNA TGTGCCAGCAGCTTAGACAGGGATGACACCATATATTTT. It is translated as CASSLDRDDTIYF.

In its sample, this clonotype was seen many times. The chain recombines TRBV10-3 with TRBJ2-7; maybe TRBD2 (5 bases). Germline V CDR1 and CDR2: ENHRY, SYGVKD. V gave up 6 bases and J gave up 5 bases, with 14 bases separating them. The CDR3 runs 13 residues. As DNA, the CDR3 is TGTGCCATCAGAGTCGCAGGAGGCCACGAGCAGTACTTC. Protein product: CAIRVAGGHEQYF.